This is a list of T cell receptor beta chains from one sample in a study of blood T cell repertoires in COVID-19. Assay: immunoSEQ multiplex PCR; the TCRdb copy retains only in-frame clones and omits some. Found here are about 200,000 clones, 70% to 90% of them singletons; the top ten hold roughly 4.5%. The sequencing sample was made of peripheral blood. All receptors derive from a woman aged 80 or over with acute or convalescent COVID-19. Each CDR3 is given with its conserved first and last residue. The D gene is left open where the match is weak. Expanded clones get a size class; other rows say once, few or many, or leave the size out.

D gene | J gene | V gene | clone size | CDR3 DNA | CDR3 protein
TRBD1 | TRBJ1-1 | TRBV18 | . | TGTGCCAGCTCACAATCCGGGACAGACACTGAAGCTTTCTTT | CASSQSGTDTEAFF
TRBD2 | TRBJ2-1 | TRBV11-2 | . | TGTGCCAGCAGGGGGGAGGGGTGGAGCTCCTACAATGAGCAGTTCTTC | CASRGEGWSSYNEQFF
. | TRBJ1-6 | TRBV9 | . | TGTGCCAGCAGCGTGGGGGCCACTAATTCACCCCTCCACTTT | CASSVGATNSPLHF
TRBD2 | TRBJ2-7 | TRBV27 | . | TGTGCCAGCAGTTCGCTAGCGGGAGTCATCGAGCAGTACTTC | CASSSLAGVIEQYF
. | TRBJ1-5 | TRBV28 | . | TGTGCCAGCAGTCCGCAGACTATCAATCAGCCCCAGCATTTT | CASSPQTINQPQHF
TRBD1 | TRBJ1-4 | TRBV18 | . | TGTGCCAGCTCAGACGGACAGGTTCGCGAAAAACTGTTTTTT | CASSDGQVREKLFF
. | TRBJ1-1 | TRBV10-3 | . | TGTGCCATCCGTGCCGGACAGTTCGGCACTGAAGCTTTCTTT | CAIRAGQFGTEAFF
. | TRBJ1-2 | TRBV29-1 | . | TGCAGCGTTACAGGAAATTCTAACTATGGCTACACCTTC | CSVTGNSNYGYTF
. | TRBJ2-1 | TRBV7-3 | once | TGTGCCAGCAGCTTAATAAATAGGGGCGAGCAGTTCTTC | CASSLINRGEQFF
. | TRBJ2-4 | TRBV7-9 | . | TGTGCCAGCAGCTTAGCGGGCGAAAGGGGCATTCAGTACTTC | CASSLAGERGIQYF
. | TRBJ2-1 | TRBV25-1 | . | TGTGCCAGCAGTGACTTCTACAGGGACAATGAGCAGTTCTTC | CASSDFYRDNEQFF
TRBD1 | TRBJ1-2 | TRBV29-1 | . | TGCAGCGTCACAGGGGGCGCCGGGGAGAACTATGGCTACACCTTC | CSVTGGAGENYGYTF
. | TRBJ1-1 | TRBV27 | . | TGTGCCAGCAGTTTTCGGAAAGGAGGAACTGAAGCTTTCTTT | CASSFRKGGTEAFF
TRBD2 | TRBJ2-3 | TRBV10-3 | . | TGTGCCATCACTACCGGGACTAGCGACGAAGATACGCAGTATTTT | CAITTGTSDEDTQYF
TRBD1 | TRBJ2-5 | TRBV3-1/TRBV3-2 | . | TGTGCCAGCAGCCAAGATTTCGGACAGGTAAGAAAAGAGACCCAGTACTTC | CASSQDFGQVRKETQYF
. | TRBJ2-3 | TRBV4-1 | . | TGCGCCAGCAGCCAAGATACTAGCCGTGATACGCAGTATTTT | CASSQDTSRDTQYF
TRBD1 | TRBJ2-7 | TRBV9 | . | TGTGCCAGCAGCGTAACAGGGGGCCCGAGCTCCTACGAGCAGTACTTC | CASSVTGGPSSYEQYF
. | TRBJ2-7 | TRBV5-4 | . | TGTGCCAGCAGCTTAATGGGAGTCTCAGGCGAGCAGTACTTC | CASSLMGVSGEQYF
TRBD1 | TRBJ2-5 | TRBV18 | . | TGTGCCAGCTCACCATCGAACAGGGGAGAAGAGACCCAGTACTTC | CASSPSNRGEETQYF
. | TRBJ2-6 | TRBV7-9 | few | TGTGCCAGCAGCTTAGGGACAGTTTCTGGGGCCAACGTCCTGACTTTC | CASSLGTVSGANVLTF
. | TRBJ1-1 | TRBV7-9 | . | TGTGCCAGCAGCTTAGAGGGGAAATACACTGAAGCTTTCTTT | CASSLEGKYTEAFF
. | TRBJ1-3 | TRBV12-3/TRBV12-4 | once | TGTGCCAGCAGTCTCCGACAGGGAAACACCATATATTTT | CASSLRQGNTIYF
. | TRBJ1-1 | TRBV25-1 | . | TGTGCCAGCAGTGAATACAAGAGAAAGAACACTGAAGCTTTCTTT | CASSEYKRKNTEAFF
. | TRBJ1-1 | TRBV9 | once | TGTGCCAGCAGCGTAGTACCGAGGGCTGAAGCTTTCTTT | CASSVVPRAEAFF
TRBD2 | TRBJ2-7 | TRBV5-4 | . | TGTGCCAGCAGCAACCGAGCGGGAGGAGGGTACGAGCAGTACTTC | CASSNRAGGGYEQYF
TRBD2 | TRBJ2-3 | TRBV19 | . | TGTGCCAGTAGACCTAGCGGTACCACAGATACGCAGTATTTT | CASRPSGTTDTQYF
. | TRBJ1-5 | TRBV19 | once | TGTGCCAGTAGTGAGCGACAGGTTTATCAGCCCCAGCATTTT | CASSERQVYQPQHF
. | TRBJ2-7 | TRBV4-3 | few | TGCGCCAGCAGCCAATCGGAGCTAGGAGACTACGAGCAGTACTTC | CASSQSELGDYEQYF
TRBD1 | TRBJ1-5 | TRBV29-1 | . | TGCAGCGCCTCCCCCGGACAGGGGGCTCAGCCCCAGCATTTT | CSASPGQGAQPQHF
. | TRBJ1-5 | TRBV4-2 | few | TGTGCCAGCAGCCAAGATCGAACAAATAGCAATCAGCCCCAGCATTTT | CASSQDRTNSNQPQHF
. | TRBJ1-5 | TRBV24-1 | . | TGTGCCACCAGTGCAACGGACAGTTATCAGCCCCAGCATTTT | CATSATDSYQPQHF
. | TRBJ2-3 | TRBV24-1 | . | TGTGCCACCAGTGACCCTCGAGATACGCAGTATTTT | CATSDPRDTQYF
TRBD1 | TRBJ2-3 | TRBV7-9 | once | TGTGCCAGCAGCATACAGGGGACCAGCACAGATACGCAGTATTTT | CASSIQGTSTDTQYF
TRBD2 | TRBJ2-7 | TRBV6-6 | . | TGTGCCAGCAGTTACGGACTAGCGGGGGCCTACGAGCAGTACTTC | CASSYGLAGAYEQYF
. | TRBJ1-5 | TRBV19 | . | TGTGCCAGTAGTCGGGCAGGGCCTCAAGTTTATCAGCCCCAGCATTTT | CASSRAGPQVYQPQHF
TRBD1 | TRBJ2-7 | TRBV6-5 | . | TGTGCCAGCAGCCGGGACAGAAAATCCTCCTACGAGCAGTACTTC | CASSRDRKSSYEQYF
. | TRBJ2-5 | TRBV10-2 | . | TGCGCCAGCAGTGGGGCCCAAGAGACCCAGTACTTC | CASSGAQETQYF
. | TRBJ2-3 | TRBV7-2 | . | TGTGCCAGCAGCGCGCTACCCGTAACTAGCACAGATACGCAGTATTTT | CASSALPVTSTDTQYF
TRBD2 | TRBJ2-7 | TRBV28 | few | TGTGCCAGCAGTCTTAGCGGGAGGCCGTCCTACGAGCAGTACTTC | CASSLSGRPSYEQYF
. | TRBJ2-1 | TRBV7-2 | once | TGTGCCAGCAGCCTAGGGTACTCCGAGCAGTTCTTC | CASSLGYSEQFF
TRBD1 | TRBJ1-1 | TRBV27 | . | TGTGCCAGCAGTTTAGGACAGGGAGTGCGAACTGAAGCTTTCTTT | CASSLGQGVRTEAFF
TRBD1 | TRBJ2-1 | TRBV2 | . | TGTGCCAGCAGTACTGACAGGGCCCCCTACAATGAGCAGTTCTTC | CASSTDRAPYNEQFF
. | TRBJ1-5 | TRBV6-2/TRBV6-3 | . | TGTGCCAGCAGTTACGCCTCGACAAGAAACAATCAGCCCCAGCATTTT | CASSYASTRNNQPQHF
. | TRBJ2-7 | TRBV3-1/TRBV3-2 | . | TGTGTCAGCAGCCAAGCTTCCACGAGCTACGAGCAGTACTTC | CVSSQASTSYEQYF
TRBD1 | TRBJ2-7 | TRBV28 | . | TGTGCCAGCACCTCCCGGGACAGGGCCTACGAGCAGTACTTC | CASTSRDRAYEQYF
TRBD1 | TRBJ2-1 | TRBV30 | . | TGTGCCTGGAGTCGGGACAGATACAATGAGCAGTTCTTC | CAWSRDRYNEQFF
TRBD2 | TRBJ2-7 | TRBV7-9 | once | TGTGCCAGCAGCTTAGCGGCTAGCGGGAGCTACGAGCAGTACTTC | CASSLAASGSYEQYF
. | TRBJ2-3 | TRBV24-1 | . | TGTGCCACCAGTGATTTCGGGGCGGGACAGACGAGGGATACGCAGTATTTT | CATSDFGAGQTRDTQYF
TRBD2 | TRBJ2-3 | TRBV9 | . | TGTGCCAGCAGCGTAGACCTAGCGGGAGGGCAAGATACGCAGTATTTT | CASSVDLAGGQDTQYF
. | TRBJ2-1 | TRBV18 | . | TGTGCCAGCTCCGCGCTGGATGAGCAGTTCTTC | CASSALDEQFF
. | TRBJ2-7 | TRBV6-5 | . | TGTGCCAGCAGTTACGCACAGGTCCCCTCCTACGAGCAGTACTTC | CASSYAQVPSYEQYF
. | TRBJ2-3 | TRBV27 | . | TGTGCCAGCAGTTTCAAGGGGAGCACAGATACGCAGTATTTT | CASSFKGSTDTQYF
. | TRBJ2-1 | TRBV25-1 | . | TGTGCCAGCAGTAAAGCTAATCCAACCCACTACAATGAGCAGTTCTTC | CASSKANPTHYNEQFF
TRBD1 | TRBJ2-7 | TRBV4-1 | few | TGCGCCAGCAGCCCCGAAAGGACAGGGTACACCTACGAGCAGTACTTC | CASSPERTGYTYEQYF